This record concerns one TCR beta chain sequence. From blood CD8+ and CD4+ T cells, the TCR beta chain was sequenced. cDNA came from roughly 0.53 to 1 ug RNA primed by random hexamers. Multiplex PCR with immunoSEQ amplified the TCR beta CDR3 across 54 Vbeta and 13 Jbeta. TCRdb used MiXCR to reprocess the immunoSEQ multiplex PCR reads, holding one entry per CDR3 protein. In the table there are some 170,000 distinct CDR3 sequences, 94% of which are singletons. The CDR3 sequence is 14 residues long. The ends lost 2 bases at V and 5 bases at J; junction bases unmatched: 2. In germline, CDR1 is PRHDT, CDR2 FYEKMQ (reference sequence). This specimen belongs to a study of CD8 T cells in Susac syndrome.

The V gene is TRBV13, the J gene TRBJ2-7, with TRBD2 matching 11 bases. The sequenced material came from CD4+ T cells from PBMCs. This receptor was taken from a human donor with multiple sclerosis. The DNA of the CDR3 is TGTGCCAGCAGCTTAATGGGACTAGCGGACGAGCAGTACTTC. It is translated as CASSLMGLADEQYF.